The entry below gives a single T cell receptor beta chain sequence along with its context. Its target is unknown. The junction and the germline gene differ at one end; a read error may be behind it. Not enrolled were patients with uncontrolled infection, other autoimmune disease, pregnancy or lactation. This specimen belongs to a study of T cells in Graves' hyperthyroidism and ophthalmopathy. RNA transcripts yielded amplified TCR beta CDR3 regions. When the TCR CDR3 underwent first-round RT-PCR, the HTBI primer set was used. TCRdb re-called the multiplex PCR reads with MiXCR, one entry per CDR3 protein. The data show fewer than 500,000 distinct CDR3 sequences, with 13% seen just once and less than 25% held by the top ten. The length of the CDR3 is 15 residues. The germline gives CDR1 SGHAT, CDR2 FQDESV (reference sequence). Study findings and constraints: A 13 V-J signature model discriminated ophthalmopathy versus stable hyperthyroidism. The model forecast ophthalmopathy, anticipating it by a median about six months before onset. Blood also contained most expanded thyroid clonotypes above 0.001.

The sequenced sample consisted of blood. J is TRBJ1-1 and V is TRBV11-1; perhaps TRBD1 as D (5 bases). This clonotype originated in a man aged 25 to 40 with Graves' hyperthyroidism that later progressed to Graves' ophthalmopathy. Written as DNA, the CDR3 is TGCGCCAGCAGCCTCGTGGGGCTAGAGGACACTGAAGCTTTCTTT. It is translated as CASSLVGLEDTEAFF.